This T cell receptor (beta chain) was retrieved from a study of OX40 agonist ivuxolimab in advanced cancers. At the level of the study: Males comprised 70% to 85% of the group, whose mean age was approximately 60 years (range 23 to 79).

This CDR3 is 18 amino acids long. CDR1 is SGHTA and CDR2 is FQGTGA in the germline V gene. V shed 1 base and J 4 bases; nucleotides not matched to a gene: 10. The table came from immunoSEQ multiplex PCR; TCRdb's copy has only in-frame clones and leaves some out. The table includes about 80,000 clones, 85% to 95% detected once. On this clone: The antigen is undetermined.

Findings and limits, study-wide: Clonal expansion by week 6 occurred in CD4+ and CD8+ blood T cells (at 0.1 to 3.0 mg/kg). Among the least clonally expanded were partial responders at 0.1-3.0 mg/kg.

Patients who had autoimmune disease history or got systemic immunosuppression were left out. The V call is TRBV7-3, the J call TRBJ2-2, with 9 nucleotides matching TRBD2. The TCR comes from an adult with an advanced solid tumor such as melanoma, head and neck, liver or kidney cancer. The source material was CD4+ or CD8+ T cells sorted from blood, sampled in a trial of the OX40 agonist ivuxolimab. CDR3 sequence: CASSLISGSSLGTGELFF. The CDR3 DNA reads TGTGCCAGCAGCTTAATTAGCGGGAGTAGCTTAGGCACCGGGGAGCTGTTTTTT.